The entry that follows covers one TCR beta chain sequence. Given a much more abundant clone one base away, this may be a read error. This sample is part of a study of T-cell reconstitution after alpha-beta-depleted transplantation in children. Unique molecular identifiers were used to barcode this TCRbeta library. TCRdb reprocessed the PCR reads via MiXCR and lists one record per CDR3 protein. The repertoire has 200,000 to 300,000 distinct CDR3 sequences, 6.5% to 9% of them found once; the top ten carry approximately 6%. CDR1 is SEHNR, CDR2 FQNEAQ, per germline (reference sequence). The CDR3 is made up of 14 amino acids.

This sequence was found in a male patient under 18 who had a stem cell transplant for acute lymphoblastic leukemia, so the T cells may come from the graft donor. This chain connects TRBV7-9 to TRBJ1-1; TRBD1 aligns across 9 bases. This specimen was PBMCs, mostly from graft donor cells, taken 180 days after TCRalphabeta/CD19-depleted stem cell transplant. Here the CDR3 DNA reads TGTGCCAGCAGCACACAGGGGGCGAGCACTGAAGATTTCTTT. This codes for CASSTQGASTEDFF.